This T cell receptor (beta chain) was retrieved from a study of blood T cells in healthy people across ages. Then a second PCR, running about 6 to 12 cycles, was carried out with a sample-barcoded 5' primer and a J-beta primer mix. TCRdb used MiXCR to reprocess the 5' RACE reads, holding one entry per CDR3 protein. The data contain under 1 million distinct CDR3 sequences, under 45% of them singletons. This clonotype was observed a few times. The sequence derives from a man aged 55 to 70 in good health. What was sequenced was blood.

In nucleotides, the CDR3 is TGTGCCAGCACCCAAGGGCACGAGCAGTACTTC. Its translation: CASTQGHEQYF. The rearrangement uses TRBV6-5 and TRBJ2-7; D unclear. The CDR3 sequence is 11 residues long. The germline V and J ends were trimmed by 7 bases and 5 bases, with 9 bases remaining between them. Germline V gene data show CDR1 as MNHEY and CDR2 as SVGAGI.